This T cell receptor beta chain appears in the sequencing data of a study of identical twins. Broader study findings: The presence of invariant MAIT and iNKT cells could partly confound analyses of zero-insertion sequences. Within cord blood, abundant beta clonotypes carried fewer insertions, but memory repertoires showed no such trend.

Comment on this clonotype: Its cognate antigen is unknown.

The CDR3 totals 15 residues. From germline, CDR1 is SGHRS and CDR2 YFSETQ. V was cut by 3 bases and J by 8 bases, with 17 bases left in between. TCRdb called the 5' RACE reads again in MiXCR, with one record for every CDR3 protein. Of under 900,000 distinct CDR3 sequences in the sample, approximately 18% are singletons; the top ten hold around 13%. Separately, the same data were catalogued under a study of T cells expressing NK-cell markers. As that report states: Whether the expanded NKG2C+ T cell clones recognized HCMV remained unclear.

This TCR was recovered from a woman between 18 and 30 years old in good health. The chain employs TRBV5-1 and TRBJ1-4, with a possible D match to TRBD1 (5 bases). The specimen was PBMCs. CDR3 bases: TGCGCCAGCAGCTCCGGGACGGGGGTACGGGAAAAACTGTTTTTT. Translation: CASSSGTGVREKLFF.